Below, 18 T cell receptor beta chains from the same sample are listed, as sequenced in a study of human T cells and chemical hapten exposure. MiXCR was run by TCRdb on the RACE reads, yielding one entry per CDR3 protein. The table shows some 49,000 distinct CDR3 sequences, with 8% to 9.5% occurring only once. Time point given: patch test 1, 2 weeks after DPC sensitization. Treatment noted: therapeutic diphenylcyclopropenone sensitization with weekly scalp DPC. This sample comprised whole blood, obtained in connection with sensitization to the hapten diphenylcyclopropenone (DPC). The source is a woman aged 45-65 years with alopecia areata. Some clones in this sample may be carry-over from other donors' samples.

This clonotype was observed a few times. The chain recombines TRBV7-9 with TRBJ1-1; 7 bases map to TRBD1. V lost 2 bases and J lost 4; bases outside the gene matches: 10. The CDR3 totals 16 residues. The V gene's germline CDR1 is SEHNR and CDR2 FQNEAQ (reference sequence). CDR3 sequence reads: CASSLSLGGGGTEAFF. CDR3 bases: TGTGCCAGCAGCTTAAGTTTGGGAGGGGGCGGCACTGAAGCTTTCTTT.

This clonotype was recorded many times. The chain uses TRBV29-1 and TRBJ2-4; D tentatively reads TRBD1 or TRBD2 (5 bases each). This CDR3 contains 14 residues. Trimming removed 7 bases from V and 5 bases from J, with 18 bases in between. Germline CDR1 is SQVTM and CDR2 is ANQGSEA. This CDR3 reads CSATVEQGENIQYF. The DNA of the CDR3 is TGCAGCGCGACGGTAGAGCAGGGAGAAAACATTCAGTACTTC.

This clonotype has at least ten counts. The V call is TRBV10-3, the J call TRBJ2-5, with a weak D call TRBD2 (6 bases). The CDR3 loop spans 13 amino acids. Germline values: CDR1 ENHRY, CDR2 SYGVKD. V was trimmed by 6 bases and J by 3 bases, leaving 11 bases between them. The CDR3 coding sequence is TGTGCCATCAGGCGGGGCCTGGAAGAGACCCAGTACTTC. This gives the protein CAIRRGLEETQYF.

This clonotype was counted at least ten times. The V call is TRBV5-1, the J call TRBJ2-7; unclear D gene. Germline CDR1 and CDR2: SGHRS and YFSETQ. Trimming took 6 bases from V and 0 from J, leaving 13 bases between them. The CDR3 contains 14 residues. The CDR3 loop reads CASTPSTASYEQYF. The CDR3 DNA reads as TGCGCCAGCACACCCAGCACTGCCTCCTACGAGCAGTACTTC.

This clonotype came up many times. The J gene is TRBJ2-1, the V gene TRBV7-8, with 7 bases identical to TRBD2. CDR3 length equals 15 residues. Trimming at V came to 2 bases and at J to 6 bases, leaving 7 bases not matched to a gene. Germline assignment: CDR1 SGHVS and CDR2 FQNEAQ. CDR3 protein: CASSLSGRAINEQFF. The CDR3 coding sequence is TGTGCCAGCAGCTTATCTGGGAGGGCCATCAATGAGCAGTTCTTC.

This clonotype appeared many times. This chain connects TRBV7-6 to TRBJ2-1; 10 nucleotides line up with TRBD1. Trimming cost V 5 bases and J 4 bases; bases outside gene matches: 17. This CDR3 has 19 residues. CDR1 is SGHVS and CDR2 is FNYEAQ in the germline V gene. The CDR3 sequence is CASSIRQGQGRLRYNEQFF. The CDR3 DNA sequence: TGTGCCAGCAGCATCCGACAGGGACAGGGGCGTCTCAGGTACAATGAGCAGTTCTTC.

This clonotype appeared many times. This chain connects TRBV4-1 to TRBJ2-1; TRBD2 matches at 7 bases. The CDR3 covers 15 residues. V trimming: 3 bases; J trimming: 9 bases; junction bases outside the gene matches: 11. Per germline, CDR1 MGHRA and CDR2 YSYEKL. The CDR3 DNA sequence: TGCGCCAGCAGCCACACGGAACGGGGGGAAAGTGAGCAGTTCTTC. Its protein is CASSHTERGESEQFF.

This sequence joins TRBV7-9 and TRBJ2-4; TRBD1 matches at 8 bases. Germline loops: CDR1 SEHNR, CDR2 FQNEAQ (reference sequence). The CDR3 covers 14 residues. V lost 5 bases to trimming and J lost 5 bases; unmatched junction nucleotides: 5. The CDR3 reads CASSRRDRQNIQYF. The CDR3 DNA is TGTGCCAGCAGCCGTAGGGACAGGCAAAACATTCAGTACTTC.

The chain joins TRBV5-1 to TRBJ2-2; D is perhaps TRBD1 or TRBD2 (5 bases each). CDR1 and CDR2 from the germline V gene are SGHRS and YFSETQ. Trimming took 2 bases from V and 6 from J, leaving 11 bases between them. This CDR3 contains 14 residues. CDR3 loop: CASSFRQGAGELFF. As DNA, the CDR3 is TGCGCCAGCAGCTTCCGCCAGGGAGCCGGGGAGCTGTTTTTT.

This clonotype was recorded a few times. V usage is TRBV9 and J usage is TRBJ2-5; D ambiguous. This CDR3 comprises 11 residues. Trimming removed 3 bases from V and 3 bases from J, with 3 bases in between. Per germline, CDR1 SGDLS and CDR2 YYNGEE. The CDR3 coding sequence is TGTGCCAGCAGCGCCAAAGAGACCCAGTACTTC. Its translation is CASSAKETQYF.

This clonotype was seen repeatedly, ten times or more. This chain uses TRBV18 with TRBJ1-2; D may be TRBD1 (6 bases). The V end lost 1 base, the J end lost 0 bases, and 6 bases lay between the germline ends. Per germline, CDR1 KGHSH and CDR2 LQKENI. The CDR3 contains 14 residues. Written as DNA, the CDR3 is TGTGCCAGCTCACCACAGGGGGCTAACTATGGCTACACCTTC. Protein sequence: CASSPQGANYGYTF. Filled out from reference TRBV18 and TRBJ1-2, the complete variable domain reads NAGVMQNPRHLVRRRGQEARLRCSPMKGHSHVYWYRQLPEEGLKFMVYLQKENIIDESGMPKERFSAEFPKEGPSILRIQQVVRGDSAAYFCASSPQGANYGYTFGSGTRLTVV.

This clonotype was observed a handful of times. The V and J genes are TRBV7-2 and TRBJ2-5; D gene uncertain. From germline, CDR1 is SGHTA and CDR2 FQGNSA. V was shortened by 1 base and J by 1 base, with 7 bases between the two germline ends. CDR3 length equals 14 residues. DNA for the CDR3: TGTGCCAGCAGCTTAGGGGGTACCCAAGAGACCCAGTACTTC. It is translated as CASSLGGTQETQYF.

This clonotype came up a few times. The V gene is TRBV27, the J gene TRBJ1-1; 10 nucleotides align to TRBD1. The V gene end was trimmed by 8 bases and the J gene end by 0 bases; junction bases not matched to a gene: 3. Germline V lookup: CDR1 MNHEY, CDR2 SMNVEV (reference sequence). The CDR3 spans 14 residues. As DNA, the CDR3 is TGTGCCAGCCGGGACAGGGGATTGAACACTGAAGCTTTCTTT. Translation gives CASRDRGLNTEAFF.

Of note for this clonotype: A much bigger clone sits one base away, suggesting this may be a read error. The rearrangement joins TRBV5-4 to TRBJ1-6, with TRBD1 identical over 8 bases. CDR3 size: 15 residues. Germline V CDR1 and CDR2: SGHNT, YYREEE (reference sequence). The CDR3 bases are TGTGCCAGCAGCCGTGGACAGGGCGCTAATTCACCCCGCCACTTT. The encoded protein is CASSRGQGANSPRHF.

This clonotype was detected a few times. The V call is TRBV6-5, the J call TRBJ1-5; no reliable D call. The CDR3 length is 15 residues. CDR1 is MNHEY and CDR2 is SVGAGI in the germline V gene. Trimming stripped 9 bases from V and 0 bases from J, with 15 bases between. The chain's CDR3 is CARRRVAHSNQPQHF. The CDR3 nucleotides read TGTGCCAGACGACGCGTGGCCCATAGCAATCAGCCCCAGCATTTT.

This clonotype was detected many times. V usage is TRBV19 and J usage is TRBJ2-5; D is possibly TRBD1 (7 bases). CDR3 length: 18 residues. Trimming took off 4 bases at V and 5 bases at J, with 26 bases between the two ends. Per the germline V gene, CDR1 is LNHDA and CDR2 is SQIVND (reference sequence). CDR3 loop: CASSTGQTAGPSSETQYF. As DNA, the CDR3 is TGTGCCAGTAGTACGGGACAGACTGCGGGACCCTCCTCGGAGACCCAGTACTTC.

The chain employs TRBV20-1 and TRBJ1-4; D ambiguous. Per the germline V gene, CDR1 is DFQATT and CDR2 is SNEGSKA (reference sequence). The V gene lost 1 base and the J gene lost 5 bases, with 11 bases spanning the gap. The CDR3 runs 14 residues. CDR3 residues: CSARVLASNEKLFF. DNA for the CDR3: TGCAGTGCTAGAGTTTTGGCCAGCAATGAAAAACTGTTTTTT.

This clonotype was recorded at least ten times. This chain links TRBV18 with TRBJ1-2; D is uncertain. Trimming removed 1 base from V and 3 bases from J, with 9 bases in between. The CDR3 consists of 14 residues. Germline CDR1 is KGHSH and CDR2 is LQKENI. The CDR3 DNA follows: TGTGCCAGCTCACCACAAAAGGGCGACTATGGCTACACCTTC. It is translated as CASSPQKGDYGYTF.